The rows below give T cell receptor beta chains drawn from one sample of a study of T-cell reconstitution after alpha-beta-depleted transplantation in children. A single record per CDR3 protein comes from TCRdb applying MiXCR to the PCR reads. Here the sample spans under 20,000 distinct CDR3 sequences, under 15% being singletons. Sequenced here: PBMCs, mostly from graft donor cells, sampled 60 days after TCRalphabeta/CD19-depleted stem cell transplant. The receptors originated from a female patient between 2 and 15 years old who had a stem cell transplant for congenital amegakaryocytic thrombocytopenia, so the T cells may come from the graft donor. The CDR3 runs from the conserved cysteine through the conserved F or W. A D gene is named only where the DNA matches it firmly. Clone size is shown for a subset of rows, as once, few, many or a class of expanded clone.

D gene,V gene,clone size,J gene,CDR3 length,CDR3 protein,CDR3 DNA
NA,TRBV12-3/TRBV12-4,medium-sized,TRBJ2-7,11,CASSLGNEQYF,TGTGCCAGCAGTTTGGGGAACGAGCAGTACTTC
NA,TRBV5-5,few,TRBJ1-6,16,CASSFLRDSYNSPLHF,TGTGCCAGCAGCTTCCTCCGGGACTCCTATAATTCACCCCTCCACTTT
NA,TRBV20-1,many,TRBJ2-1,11,CSAVGSNEQFF,TGCAGTGCCGTGGGCAGTAATGAGCAGTTCTTC
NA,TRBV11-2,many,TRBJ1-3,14,CATTVWAPRNTIYF,TGTGCCACCACAGTGTGGGCTCCGAGAAACACCATATATTTT
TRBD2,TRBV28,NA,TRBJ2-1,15,CASSLGASGRDEQFF,TGTGCCAGCAGTTTAGGGGCTAGCGGGAGGGATGAGCAGTTCTTC
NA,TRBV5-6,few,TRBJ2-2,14,CASQLLWATGELFF,TGTGCCAGCCAGCTTCTCTGGGCCACCGGGGAGCTGTTTTTT
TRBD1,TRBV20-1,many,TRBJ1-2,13,CSATKQGAMGYTF,TGCAGTGCAACCAAACAGGGGGCGATGGGCTACACCTTC
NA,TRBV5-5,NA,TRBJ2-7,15,CASGRGTRLSYEQYF,TGTGCCAGCGGTCGGGGGACGAGACTATCCTACGAGCAGTACTTC
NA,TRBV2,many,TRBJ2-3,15,CASSVTRANTDTQYF,TGTGCCAGCAGTGTGACTAGAGCTAACACAGATACGCAGTATTTT
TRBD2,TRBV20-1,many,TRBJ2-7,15,CSARDGRDQNYEQYF,TGCAGTGCTAGAGATGGGAGGGACCAGAACTACGAGCAGTACTTC
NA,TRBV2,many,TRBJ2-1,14,CASMRGRPNNEQFF,TGTGCCAGCATGAGAGGGAGGCCCAACAATGAGCAGTTCTTC
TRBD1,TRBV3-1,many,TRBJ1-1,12,CASSRQGAEAFF,TGTGCCAGCAGCCGACAGGGGGCTGAAGCTTTCTTT
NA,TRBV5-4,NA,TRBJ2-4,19,CASSLWRAQSSLAKNIQYF,TGTGCCAGCAGCTTGTGGCGGGCCCAAAGTAGCCTAGCCAAAAACATTCAGTACTTC
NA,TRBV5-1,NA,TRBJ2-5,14,CASSLVQGQETQYF,TGCGCCAGCAGCTTGGTGCAGGGACAAGAGACCCAGTACTTC
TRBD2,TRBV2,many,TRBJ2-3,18,CASSDIGGRETSTDTQYF,TGTGCCAGCAGTGACATAGGCGGGAGGGAAACTAGCACAGATACGCAGTATTTT
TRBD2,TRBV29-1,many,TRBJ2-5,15,CSVEIRRESGETQYF,TGCAGCGTTGAAATCCGGCGGGAGTCAGGGGAGACCCAGTACTTC